These T cell receptor beta chains were read from a single sample in a study of OX40 agonist ivuxolimab in advanced cancers. Sequenced by immunoSEQ multiplex PCR; TCRdb stores in-frame clones only, minus some. The table records about 61,000 clones, approximately 89% of them present only once. The source material was CD4+ or CD8+ T cells sorted from blood, sampled in a trial of the OX40 agonist ivuxolimab. These TCRs come from an adult with an advanced solid tumor such as melanoma, head and neck, liver or kidney cancer. CDR3s include the opening cysteine and the closing phenylalanine or tryptophan. A D gene is named only where the DNA matches it firmly. Rows give clone size only sometimes, using once, few, many, or a class for an expanded clone.

>TRBJ2-7|-|TRBD1|TRBV19
CASRVWDRAYEQYF
TGTGCCAGTAGAGTTTGGGACAGAGCCTACGAGCAGTACTTC
>TRBJ2-1|-|-|TRBV14
CASSQVARMKNHNEQFF
TGTGCCAGCAGCCAAGTAGCCCGGATGAAAAATCACAATGAGCAGTTCTTC
>TRBJ2-7|-|-|TRBV13
CASSLGRTYEQYF
TGTGCCAGCAGCCTCGGACGGACCTACGAGCAGTACTTC
>TRBJ2-1|-|-|TRBV5-1
CASSSALGVPTYNEQFF
TGCGCCAGCAGCTCTGCCCTGGGGGTCCCTACCTACAATGAGCAGTTCTTC
>TRBJ2-1|-|TRBD2|TRBV19
CASSMSGASGYNEQFF
TGTGCCAGTAGTATGTCCGGCGCTAGCGGGTACAATGAGCAGTTCTTC
>TRBJ1-1|few|-|TRBV6-6
CASSPTNTEAFF
TGTGCCAGCAGCCCAACGAACACTGAAGCTTTCTTT
>TRBJ2-5|-|-|TRBV5-1
CASSLGGRAEETQYF
TGCGCCAGCAGCTTGGGGGGCAGGGCGGAAGAGACCCAGTACTTC
>TRBJ1-1|-|TRBD1|TRBV5-4
CASSLRTGFEGNTEAFF
TGTGCCAGCAGCTTGCGGACAGGATTCGAGGGGAACACTGAAGCTTTCTTT
>TRBJ2-5|-|-|TRBV7-2
CASSLASGETQYF
TGTGCCAGCAGCTTAGCTAGTGGGGAGACCCAGTACTTC
>TRBJ1-2|-|TRBD1|TRBV5-1
CASRPGQTYGYTF
TGCGCCAGCAGGCCGGGACAGACCTATGGCTACACCTTC
>TRBJ1-4|-|-|TRBV7-9
CASSLGGGTNEKLFF
TGTGCCAGCAGCTTGGGAGGGGGGACTAATGAAAAACTGTTTTTT
>TRBJ1-1|-|-|TRBV4-1
CASSLKIIGQTHTEAFF
TGCGCCAGCAGCCTCAAGATCATAGGACAGACCCACACTGAAGCTTTCTTT
>TRBJ1-1|few|-|TRBV7-9
CASTRTSEAFF
TGTGCCAGCACACGAACGTCTGAAGCTTTCTTT
>TRBJ2-7|-|TRBD1|TRBV27
CASSPWDSRVYEQYF
TGTGCCAGCAGCCCCTGGGACAGTCGCGTCTACGAGCAGTACTTC
>TRBJ2-2|-|TRBD1|TRBV11-2
CASTPGTERTGELFF
TGTGCCAGCACCCCCGGGACAGAGAGGACCGGGGAGCTGTTTTTT
>TRBJ2-5|-|-|TRBV7-9
CASSLSTGEEETQYF
TGTGCCAGCAGCTTGTCAACCGGGGAGGAAGAGACCCAGTACTTC
>TRBJ2-7|-|TRBD2|TRBV6-1
CASGWTSGIYEQYF
TGTGCCAGCGGGTGGACTAGCGGGATCTACGAGCAGTACTTC
>TRBJ1-1|-|-|TRBV19
CASSLIGMEAFF
TGTGCCAGTAGTTTAATTGGGATGGAAGCTTTCTTT
>TRBJ2-7|-|-|TRBV18
CASSDGPNSPEQYF
TGTGCCAGCTCAGATGGACCGAATTCACCCGAGCAGTACTTC
>TRBJ2-5|-|-|TRBV18
CASSPGGYQETQYF
TGTGCCAGCTCACCTGGTGGGTACCAAGAGACCCAGTACTTC
>TRBJ2-5|-|TRBD1|TRBV5-8
CASSLRDSEETQYF
TGTGCCAGCAGCTTGAGGGACAGCGAAGAGACCCAGTACTTC
>TRBJ2-3|medium-sized|TRBD2|TRBV7-9
CASSLAIAGWADTQYF
TGTGCCAGCAGCTTAGCGATAGCGGGGTGGGCAGATACGCAGTATTTT
>TRBJ2-6|-|-|TRBV10-3
CAVWTGSGANVLTF
TGTGCCGTCTGGACTGGCTCTGGGGCCAACGTCCTGACTTTC
>TRBJ1-1|few|-|TRBV6-1
CASSEPGYMNTEAFF
TGTGCCAGCAGTGAGCCGGGTTACATGAACACTGAAGCTTTCTTT
>TRBJ2-7|once|-|TRBV28
CASSLGGDHEQYF
TGTGCCAGCAGTTTAGGAGGAGATCACGAGCAGTACTTC
>TRBJ2-3|few|-|TRBV11-2
CASSLNSISTDTQYF
TGTGCCAGCAGCTTAAACAGTATAAGCACAGATACGCAGTATTTT
>TRBJ2-2|-|-|TRBV5-4
CASRESNTGELFF
TGTGCCAGCAGGGAGTCGAACACCGGGGAGCTGTTTTTT
>TRBJ2-7|-|-|TRBV7-1
CASSLANWQYF
TGTGCCAGCAGCTTAGCAAATTGGCAGTACTTC
>TRBJ2-7|-|-|TRBV13
CASSLVQYEQYF
TGTGCCAGCAGCTTAGTTCAGTACGAGCAGTACTTC
>TRBJ2-3|-|-|TRBV28
CASSFISPSTDTQYF
TGTGCCAGCAGTTTCATATCTCCTAGCACAGATACGCAGTATTTT
>TRBJ1-6|-|TRBD1|TRBV4-1
CASSSRQGSSPLHF
TGCGCCAGCAGCTCCCGACAGGGATCTTCACCCCTCCACTTT
>TRBJ1-1|-|TRBD1|TRBV7-9
CASQGVGNTEAFF
TGTGCCTCTCAGGGGGTGGGGAACACTGAAGCTTTCTTT
>TRBJ2-3|once|TRBD2|TRBV27
CASSFLGGTTDTQYF
TGTGCCAGCAGTTTCCTGGGGGGGACCACAGATACGCAGTATTTT
>TRBJ2-3|-|-|TRBV28
CASVRGTVTDTQYF
TGTGCCAGCGTTCGGGGGACGGTGACAGATACGCAGTATTTT
>TRBJ1-5|-|-|TRBV7-9
CASSPGVNQPQHF
TGTGCCAGCAGCCCAGGGGTTAATCAGCCCCAGCATTTT
>TRBJ2-7|-|TRBD2|TRBV4-2
CASSQDAGGAREQYF
TGTGCCAGCAGCCAAGATGCGGGGGGAGCTAGAGAGCAGTACTTC
>TRBJ2-7|-|TRBD1|TRBV28
CASSLGGQAYEQYF
TGTGCCAGCAGTTTAGGGGGACAGGCCTACGAGCAGTACTTC
>TRBJ2-7|-|-|TRBV11-2
CASSLSTGSEQYF
TGTGCCAGCAGCTTATCAACAGGGAGCGAGCAGTACTTC
>TRBJ1-3|-|-|TRBV19
CASSIVGSGNTIYF
TGTGCCAGTAGTATAGTGGGGTCCGGAAACACCATATATTTT
>TRBJ2-2|-|-|TRBV27
CASSFYMGAGQELFF
TGTGCCAGCAGTTTTTACATGGGCGCAGGACAGGAGCTGTTTTTT
>TRBJ1-4|-|-|TRBV28
CASSRTVATNEKLFF
TGTGCCAGCAGCCGGACAGTTGCAACTAATGAAAAACTGTTTTTT
>TRBJ1-1|-|-|TRBV2
CASTGTVNTEAFF
TGTGCCAGCACCGGGACGGTGAACACTGAAGCTTTCTTT
>TRBJ2-6|-|-|TRBV27
CASSRDSGANVLTF
TGTGCCAGCAGCAGAGACTCTGGGGCCAACGTCCTGACTTTC
>TRBJ2-2|once|TRBD1|TRBV6-1
CASTYDRANTGELFF
TGTGCCAGCACCTATGACAGGGCTAACACCGGGGAGCTGTTTTTT
>TRBJ1-6|-|-|TRBV7-9
CASSYEGSPLHF
TGTGCCAGCAGCTATGAAGGTTCACCCCTCCACTTT
>TRBJ1-2|-|TRBD1|TRBV2
CASSPGTGRYGYTF
TGTGCCAGCAGCCCCGGGACAGGCCGCTATGGCTACACCTTC